Following are 30 T cell receptor beta chains from one sample sequenced in a study of CD8 T cells in Susac syndrome. After extraction with the RNeasy kit, about 0.5 to 1 ug of the RNA was reverse transcribed using random hexamers. In TCRdb, the immunoSEQ multiplex PCR reads were re-called with MiXCR into one record per CDR3 protein. This sample carries 200,000 or so distinct CDR3 sequences, 90% to 95% of them seen once, and the ten largest clones take about 0.13%. Sequenced: CD8+ T cells from PBMCs. The receptors were sampled from a human donor with multiple sclerosis.

V usage is TRBV20-1 and J usage is TRBJ2-7; D assignment may be TRBD1 or TRBD2 (5 bases each). V was pared by 0 bases and J by 7 bases, with 13 bases between. This CDR3 is built from 13 residues. The V gene's germline CDR1 is DFQATT and CDR2 SNEGSKA (reference sequence). CDR3 sequence: CSARDLREREQYF. In nucleotides, the CDR3 is TGCAGTGCTAGAGATCTCAGGGAGAGGGAGCAGTACTTC.

This chain connects TRBV21-1 to TRBJ2-5; TRBD2, the table's D call, was not compared with the DNA. TRBV21-1 is described as a pseudogene. The CDR3 has 16 residues. CDR3 sequence (DNA): TGTGCTAGACGGGGACTAGCGGGGGTATGGGGGGAGACCCAGTACTTC. Translating gives CARRGLAGVWGETQYF.

This chain connects TRBV12-3 or TRBV12-4 to TRBJ2-7; 8 positions agree with TRBD1. Trimming removed 3 bases from V and 4 bases from J; junction bases left unmatched: 5. This CDR3 spans 14 amino acids. CDR3 in DNA: TGTGCCAGCAGTTTTTTGGGACAGGAGTACGAGCAGTACTTC. Translated: CASSFLGQEYEQYF.

The chain carries TRBV6-2 or TRBV6-3 and TRBJ2-5; TRBD1 matches at 9 bases. Germline lookup yields CDR1 MNHEY and CDR2 SVGEGT. V was pared by 5 bases and J by 3 bases, with 10 bases of the junction left unmatched. The length of the CDR3 is 16 residues. The CDR3 DNA is TGTGCCAGCAGTCCCGGACAGGGGAATTATGAAGAGACCCAGTACTTC. Translated: CASSPGQGNYEETQYF.

The J gene is TRBJ2-3, the V gene TRBV12-3 or TRBV12-4; possible D gene TRBD2, 7 bases. CDR3 length equals 15 residues. V was clipped by 10 bases and J by 4 bases, with 21 bases between them. In DNA form, the CDR3 reads TGTGCCACCCTAGGACTAGAGGGGGGTGCAGATACGCAGTATTTT. Encoded protein: CATLGLEGGADTQYF.

CDR3 amino acids: CAWSPVGNTEAFF. The CDR3 DNA reads as TGTGCCTGGAGTCCCGTAGGGAACACTGAAGCTTTCTTT. The rearrangement links TRBV30 to TRBJ1-1; D gene unclear. Between the trimmed V and J ends, which lost 2 bases and 1 base, there was a span of 8 bases. CDR3 length: 13 residues. CDR1 is GTSNPN and CDR2 is SVGIG in the germline V gene (reference sequence).

The rearrangement uses TRBV7-9 and TRBJ1-5; D gene uncertain. Germline loops: CDR1 SEHNR, CDR2 FQNEAQ (reference sequence). Trimming took 5 bases from V and 4 from J, leaving 9 bases between them. This CDR3 comprises 13 residues. CDR3 DNA sequence: TGTGCCAGCAGCGCAACGCCTAATCAGCCCCAGCATTTT. This translates into CASSATPNQPQHF. The entire variable domain, with the rest obtained from reference TRBV7-9 and TRBJ1-5, is as follows: DTGVSQNPRHKITKRGQNVTFRCDPISEHNRLYWYRQTLGQGPEFLTYFQNEAQLEKSRLLSDRFSAERPKGSFSTLEIQRTEQGDSAMYLCASSATPNQPQHFGDGTRLSIL.

V gene TRBV13 combines with J gene TRBJ1-2; D may be TRBD1 (6 bases). The CDR3 is made up of 12 amino acids. CDR1 PRHDT and CDR2 FYEKMQ come from the germline V gene (reference sequence). V gave up 5 bases and J gave up 7 bases, with 11 bases separating them. In nucleotides, the CDR3 is TGTGCCAGCAGCACACAGGGTTCTGGCTACACCTTC. It is translated as CASSTQGSGYTF.

The rearrangement joins TRBV7-9 to TRBJ1-2; no reliable D call. The CDR3 is 16 residues long. V lost 4 bases and J 4 bases, leaving 19 bases between the germline ends. CDR1 SEHNR and CDR2 FQNEAQ come from the germline V gene (reference sequence). The CDR3 DNA follows: TGTGCCAGCAGCTCCCCGCAGAGAACAGCTACCTATGGCTACACCTTC. Protein: CASSSPQRTATYGYTF.

This clonotype was detected once. This rearrangement joins TRBV20-1 to TRBJ2-3, with 9 bases lining up with TRBD1. The CDR3 spans 16 residues. The V segment lost 1 base and the J segment 4 bases; nucleotides outside the gene matches: 9. The germline CDR1 and CDR2 sequences are DFQATT and SNEGSKA (reference sequence). CDR3 DNA: TGCAGTGCTAGAGCCAACAGGGGGCTAGGATCAGATACGCAGTATTTT. This gives the protein CSARANRGLGSDTQYF.

Regarding this clonotype: A junction boundary mismatches the germline segment, possibly from a read error. This sequence joins TRBV7-7 and TRBJ2-5; TRBD2 matches 13 bases. This CDR3 is 15 amino acids long. CDR1 and CDR2 (germline): SSHAT, FNYEAQ (reference sequence). The CDR3 protein is CASSPGLAGEETQYF. In DNA, the CDR3 is TGTGCTAGCAGCCCCGGACTAGCGGGAGAGGAGACCCAGTACTTC.

This clonotype was counted a single time. The gene calls are TRBV4-3 and TRBJ1-4, with 7 bases that match TRBD1. This CDR3 has 18 residues. Germline-derived CDR1 and CDR2 are LGHNA and YSLEER. V dropped 4 bases and J dropped 0; count of bases not matched to a gene: 11. The CDR3 spells CASSPRGTEYATNEKLFF. Written as DNA, the CDR3 is TGCGCCAGCAGCCCCCGAGGGACAGAGTACGCAACTAATGAAAAACTGTTTTTT.

The chain combines TRBV3-1 with TRBJ1-5; no reliable D call. Germline-derived CDR1 and CDR2 are LGHDT and YNNKEL (reference sequence). CDR3 size: 21 residues. Trimming removed 1 base at V and 0 bases at J, with 25 bases between. The CDR3 loop reads CASSQGGAGLRTIYSNQPQHF. Here the CDR3 DNA reads TGTGCCAGCAGCCAAGGAGGTGCAGGCCTAAGGACGATTTATAGCAATCAGCCCCAGCATTTT.

This sequence joins TRBV6-4 and TRBJ2-3; 9 bases line up with TRBD2. V shed 0 bases, J shed 2 bases, and the junction held 9 bases outside the gene matches. CDR1 is MRHNA, CDR2 SNTAGT, per germline. This CDR3 is built from 18 residues. The CDR3 DNA reads TGTGCCAGCAGTGACTCGGCGGGCGGGGGGGCTGACACAGATACGCAGTATTTT. Translation: CASSDSAGGGADTDTQYF.

The chain employs TRBV2 and TRBJ1-5; 11 positions agree with TRBD1. The CDR3 length is 15 residues. The V and J ends lost 11 bases and 7 bases, in that order; junction bases with no gene match: 13. Germline CDR1 SNHLY, CDR2 FYNNEI. For the CDR3, the DNA is TGTGCCTCCAAAAGGGGACAGGGGGTAGAGCAGCCCCAGCATTTT. It yields the protein CASKRGQGVEQPQHF. The variable domain in full, with the rest retrieved from reference TRBV2 and TRBJ1-5, is EPEVTQTPSHQVTQMGQEVILRCVPISNHLYFYWYRQILGQKVEFLVSFYNNEISEKSEIFDDQFSVERPDGSNFTLKIRSTKLEDSAMYFCASKRGQGVEQPQHFGDGTRLSIL.

This chain's CDR3 is CASSFGSRYYEQYF. CDR3 in DNA: TGTGCCAGCAGTTTTGGGAGCAGATACTACGAGCAGTACTTC. The chain couples TRBV12-3 or TRBV12-4 to TRBJ2-7; D possibly corresponds to TRBD2 (5 bases). The CDR3 runs to 14 residues. Trimming took 3 bases from V and 3 from J, leaving 12 bases between them.

The chain is built from TRBV7-9 and TRBJ1-4; 8 nucleotides agree with TRBD1. The CDR3 spans 15 residues. Germline V CDR1 and CDR2: SEHNR, FQNEAQ (reference sequence). V shed 5 bases and J 7 bases; nucleotides not matched to a gene: 9. CDR3 in DNA: TGTGCCAGCAGCACACAGACAGGGGATGGTGAAAAACTGTTTTTT. Residues: CASSTQTGDGEKLFF. Combining the CDR3 with reference TRBV7-9 and TRBJ1-4 gives the whole variable domain DTGVSQNPRHKITKRGQNVTFRCDPISEHNRLYWYRQTLGQGPEFLTYFQNEAQLEKSRLLSDRFSAERPKGSFSTLEIQRTEQGDSAMYLCASSTQTGDGEKLFFGSGTQLSVL.

The chain carries TRBV6-6 and TRBJ2-4, with D maybe TRBD2 (5 bases). Germline V CDR1 and CDR2: MNHNY, SVGAGI (reference sequence). There are 11 residues in the CDR3. V lost 8 bases, J lost 6 bases, and 8 bases lay in between. CDR3 DNA sequence: TGTGCCAGCGGGGAGTCAAACATTCAGTACTTC. Amino acids: CASGESNIQYF.

The chain recombines TRBV6-5 with TRBJ2-2; TRBD2 matches 7 bases. Germline V gene sequence: CDR1 MNHEY, CDR2 SVGAGI. Trimming at V came to 2 bases and at J to 8 bases, leaving 5 bases not matched to a gene. The CDR3 extends over 14 amino acids. The CDR3 loop is CASSYTGLGGELFF. In nucleotides, the CDR3 is TGTGCCAGCAGTTACACTGGACTAGGGGGGGAGCTGTTTTTT.

This chain uses TRBV30 with TRBJ2-7, with D possibly being TRBD1 (6 bases). There are 13 residues in the CDR3. Trimming took off 4 bases at V and 2 bases at J, with 12 bases between the two ends. The germline CDR1 and CDR2 sequences are GTSNPN and SVGIG (reference sequence). CDR3 bases: TGTGCCTGGAATACAGGGTTAGCCTACGAGCAGTACTTC. This translates into CAWNTGLAYEQYF.

The chain couples TRBV13 to TRBJ2-3, with 11 bases fitting TRBD2. V trimming: 5 bases; J trimming: 4 bases; junction bases outside the gene matches: 11. CDR1 is PRHDT and CDR2 is FYEKMQ in the germline V gene (reference sequence). The CDR3 sequence is 17 residues long. The DNA of the CDR3 is TGTGCCAGCAGCCCCCGGGGTAGCGGGGGGGTCCCAGATACGCAGTATTTT. Amino acids: CASSPRGSGGVPDTQYF.

The genes are TRBV18 and TRBJ2-1; D may correspond to TRBD1 or TRBD2 (5 bases each). From germline, CDR1 is KGHSH and CDR2 LQKENI. Trimming removed 0 bases at V and 2 bases at J, with 8 bases between. The CDR3 has 15 residues. In DNA form, the CDR3 reads TGTGCCAGCTCACCACCAGGGACCACCTACAATGAGCAGTTCTTC. It is translated as CASSPPGTTYNEQFF.

For the CDR3, the DNA is TGTGCCACCAGTCTAGGACTAGCGGGGGGCCAGTTTCCCTACAATGAGCAGTTCTTC. Encoded protein: CATSLGLAGGQFPYNEQFF. The J gene is TRBJ2-1, the V gene TRBV24-1; 14 bases line up with TRBD2. The V gene's germline CDR1 is KGHDR and CDR2 SFDVKD. The junction had 11 bases not matched to a gene; V was cut back by 6 bases and J by 2 bases. CDR3 length: 19 residues.

The rearrangement links TRBV10-3 to TRBJ2-7; D unresolved. The CDR3 totals 11 residues. Looked up from germline, CDR1 is ENHRY and CDR2 is SYGVKD. Trimming took 4 bases from V and 4 from J, leaving 5 bases between them. As DNA, the CDR3 is TGTGCCATCAGTGTAGGTTACGAGCAGTACTTC. Translated: CAISVGYEQYF.

The V gene is TRBV27, the J gene TRBJ1-5; D ambiguous. V lost 3 bases and J lost 3, with 6 bases in between. Germline CDR1 reads MNHEY; CDR2 reads SMNVEV (reference sequence). This CDR3 region has 13 residues. The CDR3 sequence: CASSFGFNQPQHF. For the CDR3, the DNA is TGTGCCAGCAGTTTTGGGTTCAATCAGCCCCAGCATTTT.

The rearrangement links TRBV7-6 to TRBJ2-2; D unresolved. Looked up from germline, CDR1 is SGHVS and CDR2 is FNYEAQ. V lost 3 bases to trimming and J lost 1 base, with 12 bases between them. The CDR3 contains 16 residues. The DNA of the CDR3 is TGTGCCAGCAGCTTTATCGTAGGAGTGAACACCGGGGAGCTGTTTTTT. Protein sequence: CASSFIVGVNTGELFF.

The V gene is TRBV4-2, the J gene TRBJ2-2; TRBD1 might be the D (5 bases). Germline CDR1 LGHNA, CDR2 YNFKEQ. This CDR3 comprises 17 residues. V was pared by 2 bases and J by 0 bases, with 13 bases between. The CDR3 region is CASSQLATVANTGELFF. The CDR3 region has the DNA TGTGCCAGCAGCCAATTGGCGACAGTCGCGAACACCGGGGAGCTGTTTTTT.

The chain uses TRBV20-1 and TRBJ2-7; a possible D gene is TRBD2 (6 bases). Germline CDR1 DFQATT, CDR2 SNEGSKA (reference sequence). The CDR3 contains 17 residues. V dropped 3 bases and J dropped 5 bases, with 26 bases sitting between them. DNA of the CDR3: TGCAGTGCTAGTCCCCCGGAGGGGATACATTTTGTGGACGAGCAGTACTTC. This codes for CSASPPEGIHFVDEQYF.

This clonotype was recorded once. J is TRBJ2-1 and V is TRBV7-9; perhaps TRBD1 as D (7 bases). This CDR3 is 15 amino acids long. Trimming removed 10 bases at V and 4 bases at J, with 20 bases between. Germline CDR1 and CDR2: SEHNR and FQNEAQ (reference sequence). The CDR3 loop reads CATSGTVGLYNEQFF. CDR3 bases: TGTGCCACTTCCGGGACAGTGGGACTTTACAATGAGCAGTTCTTC.

This rearrangement joins TRBV4-3 to TRBJ2-1; tentative D call: TRBD2 (6 bases). CDR3 length: 14 residues. Germline V lookup: CDR1 LGHNA, CDR2 YSLEER. Deletions cut 4 bases from V and 5 bases from J, with 12 bases between. The CDR3 DNA sequence: TGCGCCAGCAGCCCCATGAGGACTAACAATGAGCAGTTCTTC. Translated: CASSPMRTNNEQFF.